The 11 T cell receptor beta chains below all came from one sample that was sequenced in a study of OX40 agonist ivuxolimab in advanced cancers. This table comes from immunoSEQ multiplex PCR, and its TCRdb copy is limited to in-frame clones, with some not included. The data contain some 76,000 clones, around nine tenths of them seen just once; the ten biggest clones take up under 10%. Sequenced material: CD4+ or CD8+ T cells sorted from blood, taken in a trial of the OX40 agonist ivuxolimab. The receptors originated from an adult with an advanced solid tumor such as melanoma, head and neck, liver or kidney cancer.

The chain combines TRBV7-9 with TRBJ2-3, with 9 bases lining up with TRBD2. CDR1 is SEHNR and CDR2 is FQNEAQ in the germline V gene (reference sequence). The CDR3 is 15 amino acids. Trimming took 5 bases from V and 1 from J; bases not matched to a gene: 4. CDR3 loop: CASSGIAGGTDTQYF. Written as DNA, the CDR3 is TGTGCCAGCAGCGGTATAGCGGGGGGCACAGATACGCAGTATTTT.

The rearrangement joins TRBV5-4 to TRBJ2-1; TRBD2 agrees at 8 bases. Germline values: CDR1 SGHNT, CDR2 YYREEE (reference sequence). The V gene end was trimmed by 0 bases and the J gene end by 3 bases; junction bases not matched to a gene: 5. This CDR3 has 16 amino acids. The CDR3 DNA sequence: TGTGCCAGCAGCTTGGATTCCGGGACTAGCTACAATGAGCAGTTCTTC. It is translated as CASSLDSGTSYNEQFF.

The rearrangement uses TRBV7-2 and TRBJ1-5; the match to TRBD1 covers 8 bases. The V gene end was trimmed by 3 bases and the J gene end by 3 bases; junction bases not matched to a gene: 1. The length of the CDR3 is 14 residues. The germline V gene has CDR1 SGHTA and CDR2 FQGNSA. The CDR3 loop reads CASSLDRDNQPQHF. The CDR3 DNA sequence: TGTGCCAGCAGCTTGGACAGGGACAATCAGCCCCAGCATTTT. Using reference TRBV7-2 and TRBJ1-5 for the parts outside the CDR3, the full variable domain is GAGVSQSPSNKVTEKGKDVELRCDPISGHTALYWYRQSLGQGLEFLIYFQGNSAPDKSGLPSDRFSAERTGGSVSTLTIQRTQQEDSAVYLCASSLDRDNQPQHFGDGTRLSIL.

This chain connects TRBV30 to TRBJ2-7; D call uncertain. The CDR3 runs to 13 residues. The germline gives CDR1 GTSNPN, CDR2 SVGIG (reference sequence). V dropped 2 bases and J dropped 0 bases, with 8 bases sitting between them. CDR3 loop: CAWSWTVSYEQYF. In nucleotides, the CDR3 is TGTGCCTGGAGTTGGACCGTCTCCTACGAGCAGTACTTC.

The V call is TRBV9, the J call TRBJ1-1; a possible D gene is TRBD1 (5 bases). V was clipped by 0 bases and J by 6 bases, with 9 bases between them. CDR1 SGDLS and CDR2 YYNGEE come from the germline V gene. There are 13 residues in the CDR3. The CDR3 region is CASSVVRGAEAFF. The CDR3 DNA reads as TGTGCCAGCAGCGTAGTGAGGGGAGCTGAAGCTTTCTTT.

The gene calls are TRBV27 and TRBJ2-7; 7 nucleotides align to TRBD1. J was trimmed by 0 bases and V by 5 bases; bases with no gene match: 10. Germline V lookup: CDR1 MNHEY, CDR2 SMNVEV (reference sequence). The CDR3 spans 16 residues. CDR3 sequence (DNA): TGTGCCAGCAGTGCATACAGGGGCCGCACCTCCTACGAGCAGTACTTC. As protein: CASSAYRGRTSYEQYF.

This chain connects TRBV5-6 to TRBJ1-6; D perhaps matches TRBD1 (6 bases). Trimming took 0 bases from V and 7 from J, leaving 8 bases between them. Germline CDR1 and CDR2: SGHDT and YYEEEE. The CDR3 is made up of 14 amino acids. For the CDR3, the DNA is TGTGCCAGCAGCTTGGGACAGGCAAATTCACCCCTCCACTTT. This translates into CASSLGQANSPLHF. Full variable domain (remainder filled in from reference TRBV5-6 and TRBJ1-6): DAGVTQSPTHLIKTRGQQVTLRCSPKSGHDTVSWYQQALGQGPQFIFQYYEEEERQRGNFPDRFSGHQFPNYSSELNVNALLLGDSALYLCASSLGQANSPLHFGNGTRLTVT.

This CDR3 is CSVEEGQALQNYGYTF. The CDR3, as DNA: TGCAGCGTTGAGGAAGGACAGGCTCTTCAAAACTATGGCTACACCTTC. V is TRBV29-1 and J is TRBJ1-2, with 7 bases aligning to TRBD1. This CDR3 has 16 amino acids. Germline V gene data show CDR1 as SQVTM and CDR2 as ANQGSEA. V dropped 3 bases and J dropped 2; count of bases not matched to a gene: 12.

Only a few counts were recorded for this clone. V and J are TRBV6-5 and TRBJ1-5; D unclear. Trimming removed 5 bases from V and 0 bases from J, with 5 bases in between. There are 13 residues in the CDR3. The V gene's germline CDR1 is MNHEY and CDR2 SVGAGI. CDR3 coding DNA: TGTGCCAGCAGTGGGGATAGCAATCAGCCCCAGCATTTT. Its protein is CASSGDSNQPQHF.

The J gene is TRBJ2-2, the V gene TRBV19, with 8 nucleotides matching TRBD2. CDR3 length equals 18 residues. Trimming removed 0 bases from V and 0 bases from J; junction bases left unmatched: 6. Germline lookup yields CDR1 LNHDA and CDR2 SQIVND (reference sequence). The DNA for the CDR3 is TGTGCCAGTAGTATAGACCCCCCAGCGGGAGCGAACACCGGGGAGCTGTTTTTT. Protein sequence: CASSIDPPAGANTGELFF.

V and J are TRBV5-6 and TRBJ2-7; D is unresolved. Trimming left V 2 bases short and J 0 bases short, with 15 bases between. The CDR3 runs 16 residues. Germline V gene lookup returns CDR1 SGHDT and CDR2 YYEEEE. The CDR3 coding sequence is TGTGCCAGCAGCTTACAGTCGTCATGGAGCTCCTACGAGCAGTACTTC. Translating it yields CASSLQSSWSSYEQYF.